This T cell receptor beta chain was identified during a study of metastatic and nonmetastatic thyroid tumors. Background on the study: Blood and tumor or nodule tissue repertoires from malignant and benign thyroid patients were compared.

Patients underwent thyroid surgery, and none had received any treatment before it. Per the authors' pipeline: Using the CDR3 differences seen across clinicopathological groups, the authors built a distant-metastasis classifier for papillary thyroid cancer, which was meant to discriminate distant-metastatic patients. Using MiXCR, TCRdb re-called clones from the PCR reads. The authors' filters were not applied to this entry. The sample shows around 52,000 clones, under 30% of them seen only once. This CDR3 contains 12 residues. The germline gives CDR1 DFQATT, CDR2 SNEGSKA (reference sequence). The junction had 2 bases not matched to a gene; V was cut back by 5 bases and J by 4 bases.

The receptor's source is a female donor with papillary thyroid cancer or a benign thyroid nodule (not recorded which). Some clones in this sample may be carry-over from other donors' samples. V and J are TRBV20-1 and TRBJ2-5; 9 bases are a match to TRBD2. Sequencing was carried out using blood. CDR3 loop: CSAPGLAETQYF. The CDR3 DNA reads as TGCAGTGCTCCGGGACTAGCAGAGACCCAGTACTTC.